This T cell receptor beta chain derives from a study of chemoradiotherapy in HPV16-positive cancers. Study-wide background: Candidate HPV-specific T-cell clones and common TCR motifs came from functional assays in a couple of HPV16-positive patients. Study observations and caveats: Functional assays defining HPV-specific T cells used only a couple of HPV16-positive patients. For HPV16-positive patients, expanding HPV-responsive T cells associated with longer recurrence-free survival.

To note about this clone: The target antigen is unknown.

Sequenced by immunoSEQ multiplex PCR; TCRdb stores in-frame clones only, minus some. Among around 33,000 clones, 88% were seen once, and the ten largest hold 4.8%. The CDR3 sequence is 16 residues long. V shed 3 bases, J shed 6 bases, and the junction held 10 bases outside the gene matches. Germline V gives CDR1 LNHDA, CDR2 SQIVND (reference sequence). The material was blood, obtained from a patient who underwent chemoradiotherapy. This clonotype was obtained from a human donor with HPV-associated anogenital cancer. The chain carries TRBV19 and TRBJ1-2; 10 positions match TRBD1. DNA of the CDR3: TGTGCCAGTAGTATTCTCCCGACAGGGGGCTTGGATGGCTACACCTTC. Amino acids: CASSILPTGGLDGYTF.